What follows are 17 T cell receptor beta chains derived from one specimen sequenced in a study of T cells in Graves' hyperthyroidism and ophthalmopathy. It was RNA transcripts that yielded the amplified TCR beta CDR3 regions. When the TCR CDR3 underwent first-round RT-PCR, the HTBI primer set was used. TCRdb reprocessed the multiplex PCR reads via MiXCR and lists one record per CDR3 protein. The sample lists fewer than 900,000 distinct CDR3 sequences, roughly a sixth seen once, with over 15% in the top ten. The sample comprised blood. These receptors were obtained from a woman aged 45 to 65 with Graves' hyperthyroidism that later progressed to Graves' ophthalmopathy.

The V call is TRBV3-1, the J call TRBJ1-5, with a possible D match to TRBD1 (6 bases). Trimming took 6 bases from V and 5 from J, leaving 17 bases between them. This CDR3 region has 15 residues. Germline CDR1 and CDR2: LGHDT and YNNKEL (reference sequence). The CDR3 reads CASRSIWGQDQPQHF. The CDR3 coding sequence is TGTGCCAGCAGAAGTATATGGGGGCAGGATCAGCCCCAGCATTTT. The whole variable domain, filled in from reference TRBV3-1 and TRBJ1-5, reads DTAVSQTPKYLVTQMGNDKSIKCEQNLGHDTMYWYKQDSKKFLKIMFSYNNKELIINETVPNRFSPKSPDKAHLNLHINSLELGDSAVYFCASRSIWGQDQPQHFGDGTRLSIL.

This chain connects TRBV27 to TRBJ1-6, with a weak D call TRBD1 (6 bases). This CDR3 region has 16 residues. The V end was cut by 4 bases, the J end by 7 bases, with 17 bases between. In germline, CDR1 is MNHEY, CDR2 SMNVEV (reference sequence). CDR3 sequence (DNA): TGTGCCAGCAGTTCCTTGGGGGCGCTTGGAAATTCACCCCTCCACTTT. Amino acids: CASSSLGALGNSPLHF.

This chain uses TRBV10-3 with TRBJ2-7; perhaps TRBD1 as D (5 bases). The CDR3 loop spans 14 amino acids. Germline CDR1 reads ENHRY; CDR2 reads SYGVKD. Trimming left V 3 bases short and J 2 bases short, with 11 bases between. For the CDR3, the DNA is TGTGCCATCAGTGATTTAGGGGAACCCTACGAGCAGTACTTC. It translates to CAISDLGEPYEQYF.

The V and J genes are TRBV6-1 and TRBJ2-2; no clear D. This CDR3 comprises 15 residues. V was clipped by 6 bases and J by 0 bases, with 11 bases between them. The germline gives CDR1 MNHNS, CDR2 SASEGT. This chain's CDR3 is CASRHNLANTGELFF. In DNA, the CDR3 is TGTGCCAGCAGACACAACCTAGCGAACACCGGGGAGCTGTTTTTT.

This clonotype appeared many times. This CDR3 reads CASSLGSEETQYF. The CDR3, as DNA: TGTGCCAGCAGCTTAGGTTCGGAAGAGACCCAGTACTTC. The gene calls are TRBV7-3 and TRBJ2-5; D not certain. V was clipped by 2 bases and J by 3 bases, with 7 bases between them. The CDR3 extends over 13 amino acids. CDR1 SGHTA and CDR2 FQGTGA come from the germline V gene.

This clonotype has ten or more counts. This chain connects TRBV3-1 to TRBJ2-4; D perhaps matches TRBD2 (5 bases). The germline gives CDR1 LGHDT, CDR2 YNNKEL (reference sequence). The length of the CDR3 is 16 residues. Between the trimmed V and J ends, which lost 1 base and 9 bases, there was a span of 19 bases. For the CDR3, the DNA is TGTGCCAGCAGCCAAGGAGGGAACACCCCTTACGGCATTCAGTACTTC. Translated, it gives CASSQGGNTPYGIQYF.

This clonotype was picked up a small number of times. The chain recombines TRBV20-1 with TRBJ2-3; D is possibly TRBD1 (6 bases). The germline CDR1 and CDR2 sequences are DFQATT and SNEGSKA (reference sequence). Trimming pared 6 bases from V and 8 bases from J, leaving 18 bases between. This CDR3 is 13 amino acids long. CDR3 nucleotides: TGCAGTGCCCCGGGACAAAATCTCGGTACGCAGTATTTT. It translates to CSAPGQNLGTQYF.

A note on this clonotype: Germline and junction disagree at one end, which may indicate a read error. The chain carries TRBV7-8 and TRBJ2-3, with 7 bases matching TRBD2. CDR3 length: 16 amino acids. Looked up from germline, CDR1 is SGHVS and CDR2 is FQNEAQ. CDR3 sequence: CAISAPTSQGTDTQYF. CDR3 DNA: TGTGCCATCAGCGCCCCGACTAGCCAGGGCACAGATACGCAGTATTTT.

This clonotype was seen repeatedly, ten times or more. V and J are TRBV19 and TRBJ2-1; 7 bases are shared with TRBD1. The CDR3 has 17 amino acids. Germline values: CDR1 LNHDA, CDR2 SQIVND (reference sequence). Trimming took 5 bases from V and 2 from J; bases not matched to a gene: 12. In nucleotides, the CDR3 is TGTGCCAGTAGTTCTAGAAGGGGCCAGGGGGCCTACAATGAGCAGTTCTTC. Its translation is CASSSRRGQGAYNEQFF. Drawing the rest from reference TRBV19 and TRBJ2-1, the complete variable domain is DGGITQSPKYLFRKEGQNVTLSCEQNLNHDAMYWYRQDPGQGLRLIYYSQIVNDFQKGDIAEGYSVSREKKESFPLTVTSAQKNPTAFYLCASSSRRGQGAYNEQFFGPGTRLTVL.

This clonotype was detected only a few times. The chain uses TRBV7-9 and TRBJ1-4; D gene ambiguous. Trimming left V 5 bases short and J 3 bases short, with 13 bases between. Per the germline V gene, CDR1 is SEHNR and CDR2 is FQNEAQ (reference sequence). CDR3 length: 15 amino acids. The CDR3 DNA is TGTGCCAGCAGCCAAACCCTTGGGGCTAATGAAAAACTGTTTTTT. This sequence encodes CASSQTLGANEKLFF.

This clonotype came up many times. The chain combines TRBV11-2 with TRBJ2-5, with unresolved D. Trimming removed 5 bases at V and 5 bases at J, with 12 bases between. The CDR3 consists of 13 residues. CDR1 and CDR2 (germline): SGHAT, FQNNGV. The CDR3 is CASSAWGEETQYF. CDR3 in DNA: TGTGCCAGCAGCGCATGGGGTGAGGAGACCCAGTACTTC. The variable domain in full, completed from reference TRBV11-2 and TRBJ2-5, reads EAGVAQSPRYKIIEKRQSVAFWCNPISGHATLYWYQQILGQGPKLLIQFQNNGVVDDSQLPKDRFSAERLKGVDSTLKIQPAKLEDSAVYLCASSAWGEETQYFGPGTRLLVL.

This chain links TRBV18 with TRBJ1-1, with D unresolved. Trimming shortened V by 8 bases and J by 6 bases, and 13 bases separated the two germline ends. The CDR3 is 12 residues long. From germline, CDR1 is KGHSH and CDR2 LQKENI. The CDR3 DNA is TGTGCCAGCACTAGCATGGTCGCTGAAGCTTTCTTT. It yields the protein CASTSMVAEAFF.

This clonotype was found many times. This rearrangement joins TRBV5-1 to TRBJ1-5; possibly TRBD1 for D (5 bases). V lost 3 bases to trimming and J lost 6 bases, with 13 bases between them. Germline V gene sequence: CDR1 SGHRS, CDR2 YFSETQ. The CDR3 covers 14 residues. The CDR3 bases are TGCGCCAGCAGCTCTCTGGGGGGTGGTCAGCCCCAGCATTTT. It specifies CASSSLGGGQPQHF.

The rearrangement links TRBV5-4 to TRBJ2-5; 7 bases line up with TRBD1. The CDR3 loop spans 15 amino acids. Germline trimming cut 0 bases from V and 4 bases from J; bases unmatched to any gene: 6. Per the germline V gene, CDR1 is SGHNT and CDR2 is YYREEE (reference sequence). Here the CDR3 DNA reads TGTGCCAGCAGCTTGGATACAGGGGTTTCAGAGACCCAGTACTTC. Encoded protein: CASSLDTGVSETQYF.

This clonotype was detected only a few times. J is TRBJ1-1 and V is TRBV12-3 or TRBV12-4; D may be TRBD1 (6 bases). V gave up 6 bases and J gave up 2 bases, with 22 bases separating them. CDR3 size: 17 residues. In nucleotides, the CDR3 is TGTGCCAGCAGGCATGCGGCCGGGGGGCTTTCTAACACTGAAGCTTTCTTT. Encoded protein: CASRHAAGGLSNTEAFF.

This clonotype came up many times. V gene TRBV30 combines with J gene TRBJ2-7; 9 bases line up with TRBD1. Germline lookup yields CDR1 GTSNPN and CDR2 SVGIG (reference sequence). The CDR3 is 14 amino acids. The J segment lost 3 bases and the V segment lost 1 base, leaving 4 bases of the junction unmatched. The CDR3 DNA reads TGTGCCTGGAGTGCGGGACAGGGAGGCTACGAGCAGTACTTC. It translates to CAWSAGQGGYEQYF.

This chain links TRBV14 with TRBJ2-2; TRBD1 agrees at 7 bases. After removal of 0 bases from V and 0 bases from J, the junction contained 4 bases not matched to a gene. The CDR3 covers 17 residues. The V gene's germline CDR1 is SGHDN and CDR2 FVKESK. For the CDR3, the DNA is TGTGCCAGCAGCCAAGAGAACAGGGGCGCGAACACCGGGGAGCTGTTTTTT. Protein: CASSQENRGANTGELFF. The variable domain in full, with the rest retrieved from reference TRBV14 and TRBJ2-2, is EAGVTQFPSHSVIEKGQTVTLRCDPISGHDNLYWYRRVMGKEIKFLLHFVKESKQDESGMPNNRFLAERTGGTYSTLKVQPAELEDSGVYFCASSQENRGANTGELFFGEGSRLTVL.